This T cell receptor beta chain comes out of a study of blood T cell repertoires in COVID-19. Background on the study: Sources were T cells, B-cell-depleted T cells, or PBMCs; the material itself was cDNA or gDNA.

Here immunoSEQ multiplex PCR was the method, and the copy in TCRdb shows in-frame clones only, minus some. Here the sample spans 150,000 to 200,000 clones, roughly three quarters being singletons. This CDR3 is 17 amino acids long. With 0 bases removed from V and 3 bases from J, the gap between germline ends came to 18 bases. Germline CDR1 and CDR2: MNHEY and SMNVEV (reference sequence). The gene calls are TRBV27 and TRBJ2-7; D call uncertain. The sequence was collected from a man aged 55 to 70 with active or convalescent COVID-19. The sample was peripheral blood. The CDR3 sequence is CASSLSTPRDINYEQYF. In nucleotides, the CDR3 is TGTGCCAGCAGTTTATCGACCCCTAGAGATATTAACTACGAGCAGTACTTC.